The present T cell receptor (beta chain) was sequenced within a study of cytomegalovirus exposure and HLA in healthy donors. Study results and limitations: Later examination showed HLA-associated TCR beta chains had greater clonal expansion than equally common others.

Whereas donors were nominally healthy upon sampling, unrecorded immune exposures were probable. Primers included in the PCR were 60 Vbeta and 13 Jbeta primers. Sequenced by immunoSEQ multiplex PCR; TCRdb stores in-frame clones only, minus some. The sample records about 140,000 clones, less than 80% being singletons. This clone turned up a few times. Its target is unknown. This CDR3 spans 15 amino acids. The germline V gene encodes CDR1 MRHNA and CDR2 SNTAGT. Trimming took 3 bases from V and 2 from J; bases not matched to a gene: 3. The sample comprised PBMCs. This TCR was recovered from a woman between 45 and 65 years old in good health and CMV-seropositive. The rearrangement joins TRBV6-4 to TRBJ2-5; 10 nucleotides agree with TRBD2. Here the CDR3 reads CASSEVSGGQETQYF. As DNA, the CDR3 is TGTGCCAGCAGTGAAGTTAGCGGGGGGCAAGAGACCCAGTACTTC.